One and the same sample provided the 29 T cell receptor beta chains below, sequenced in a study of T-cell memory formation after mild COVID-19. TCRdb re-called the 5' RACE reads with MiXCR, one entry per CDR3 protein. The sample consists of 250,000 to 350,000 distinct CDR3 sequences, around a sixth of them appearing once. The sample taken for sequencing was PBMCs or a T cell subset sorted from them (not recorded which). These receptors were taken from a man aged 18 to 29 who had mild COVID-19 (a few samples of this study predate the infection). Cell type and time point are not known.

This clonotype appeared a few times. The V call is TRBV10-1, the J call TRBJ2-1; tentatively, D is TRBD1 (6 bases). This CDR3 region has 14 residues. The ends were cut back, 5 bases at V and 6 bases at J, with 14 bases in the middle. Germline V gene sequence: CDR1 WNHNN, CDR2 SYGVQD (reference sequence). This CDR3 is CASSYTGTPNEQFF. In nucleotides, the CDR3 is TGCGCCAGCAGTTATACCGGGACACCCAATGAGCAGTTCTTC.

Many counts were recorded for this clonotype. V usage is TRBV5-1 and J usage is TRBJ2-5; 8 nucleotides line up with TRBD1. This CDR3 is built from 15 residues. V lost 0 bases to trimming and J lost 6 bases; unmatched junction nucleotides: 7. The germline CDR1 and CDR2 sequences are SGHRS and YFSETQ. The CDR3 spells CASSLDRTGIQTQYF. The DNA of the CDR3 is TGCGCCAGCAGCTTGGACCGGACAGGGATACAGACCCAGTACTTC.

This clonotype has a handful of counts. The genes are TRBV5-1 and TRBJ2-3; TRBD1 might be the D (5 bases). The V and J ends lost 0 bases and 6 bases respectively, with 14 bases between them. Germline V gene lookup returns CDR1 SGHRS and CDR2 YFSETQ. The CDR3 is made up of 15 amino acids. CDR3 in amino acids: CASSLDRNLGDTQYF. The CDR3 nucleotides read TGCGCCAGCAGCTTGGACAGGAACCTCGGGGATACGCAGTATTTT.

J is TRBJ2-3 and V is TRBV3-1; D ambiguous. Trimming shortened V by 0 bases and J by 0 bases, and 16 bases separated the two germline ends. CDR3 length: 18 amino acids. CDR1 is LGHDT and CDR2 is YNNKEL in the germline V gene (reference sequence). The CDR3 region has the DNA TGTGCCAGCAGCCAAGATTGGACGTCTCACCCTAGCACAGATACGCAGTATTTT. Translating it yields CASSQDWTSHPSTDTQYF.

The genes are TRBV7-2 and TRBJ2-1; 12 positions match TRBD2. This CDR3 spans 15 amino acids. Germline V gene lookup returns CDR1 SGHTA and CDR2 FQGNSA. The ends lost 4 bases at V and 7 bases at J; junction bases unmatched: 5. This CDR3 reads CASSSRTSGVNEQFF. DNA of the CDR3: TGTGCCAGCAGCTCAAGGACTAGCGGGGTGAATGAGCAGTTCTTC.

The rearrangement joins TRBV12-3 or TRBV12-4 to TRBJ2-2; 8 positions match TRBD1. Trimming removed 6 bases from V and 1 base from J; junction bases left unmatched: 7. The CDR3 consists of 16 residues. CDR3 sequence reads: CASSSPGTGNTGELFF. The CDR3 coding sequence is TGTGCCAGCAGCTCGCCCGGGACAGGGAACACCGGGGAGCTGTTTTTT.

The chain has TRBV7-6 and TRBJ2-3, with TRBD2 identical over 12 bases. The ends lost 5 bases at V and 1 base at J; junction bases unmatched: 4. The length of the CDR3 is 16 residues. Germline V gives CDR1 SGHVS, CDR2 FNYEAQ. CDR3 coding DNA: TGTGCCAGCAGCCCCTGGACTAGCGGGGGCACAGATACGCAGTATTTT. Residues: CASSPWTSGGTDTQYF.

The chain uses TRBV7-8 and TRBJ1-5; no reliable D call. Germline V gene data show CDR1 as SGHVS and CDR2 as FQNEAQ. The CDR3 loop spans 12 amino acids. V was shortened by 5 bases and J by 5 bases, with 7 bases between the two germline ends. The CDR3 sequence: CASSPGDQPQHF. CDR3 coding DNA: TGTGCCAGCAGCCCTGGGGATCAGCCCCAGCATTTT.

This clonotype was found a few times. The genes are TRBV5-1 and TRBJ2-3; tentatively, D is TRBD2 (5 bases). CDR1 and CDR2 (germline): SGHRS, YFSETQ. The ends were cut back, 0 bases at V and 0 bases at J, with 8 bases in the middle. The CDR3 has 15 amino acids. The CDR3: CASSLDWTSTDTQYF. The CDR3 nucleotides are TGCGCCAGCAGCTTGGATTGGACTAGCACAGATACGCAGTATTTT.

This sequence joins TRBV20-1 and TRBJ1-2, with D possibly matching TRBD1 (6 bases). The V gene lost 4 bases and the J gene lost 4 bases, with 10 bases spanning the gap. Germline V gene lookup returns CDR1 DFQATT and CDR2 SNEGSKA (reference sequence). This CDR3 region has 12 residues. Here the CDR3 DNA reads TGCAGTGCTACGACAGGTACCTATGGCTACACCTTC. Amino acids: CSATTGTYGYTF.

This clonotype turned up a few times. The CDR3 region has the DNA TGTGCCAGCTCAGAGACGCGGCAGGACGACGAGCAGTACTTC. It is translated as CASSETRQDDEQYF. V usage is TRBV18 and J usage is TRBJ2-7, with D unclear. The germline CDR1 and CDR2 sequences are KGHSH and LQKENI. The V end was cut by 5 bases, the J end by 5 bases, with 16 bases between. This CDR3 comprises 14 residues.

This clonotype was detected ten times or more. V and J are TRBV5-1 and TRBJ2-3; 7 bases line up with TRBD1. This CDR3 contains 15 residues. The V gene's germline CDR1 is SGHRS and CDR2 YFSETQ. V shed 5 bases, J shed 0 bases, and the junction held 6 bases outside the gene matches. CDR3 sequence (DNA): TGCGCCAGCAGTCCCGGGACAGCTAGCACAGATACGCAGTATTTT. Translated: CASSPGTASTDTQYF.

The rearrangement joins TRBV28 to TRBJ2-3, with D perhaps TRBD1 (6 bases). The CDR3 runs to 11 residues. Germline CDR1 is MDHEN and CDR2 is SYDVKM. V was cut by 6 bases and J by 7 bases, with 8 bases left in between. The CDR3 sequence is CASSGTNTQYF. DNA of the CDR3: TGTGCCAGCAGCGGGACAAATACGCAGTATTTT.

This clonotype was picked up a small number of times. The V and J genes are TRBV6-1 and TRBJ2-5; D remains ambiguous. Germline values: CDR1 MNHNS, CDR2 SASEGT. The V end lost 2 bases, the J end lost 1 base, and 5 bases lay between the germline ends. This CDR3 spans 13 amino acids. The CDR3 region is CASSESGQETQYF. The CDR3 region has the DNA TGTGCCAGCAGTGAATCAGGCCAAGAGACCCAGTACTTC.

V usage is TRBV5-1 and J usage is TRBJ2-7; possible D gene TRBD2, 6 bases. V gave up 4 bases and J gave up 3 bases, with 32 bases separating them. The CDR3 loop spans 20 amino acids. Per the germline V gene, CDR1 is SGHRS and CDR2 is YFSETQ. The CDR3 nucleotides read TGCGCCAGCAGCCGCCGGGGGTCCGGGACGCGCCGCGGGTGGGGCTACGAGCAGTACTTC. Protein: CASSRRGSGTRRGWGYEQYF.

The chain employs TRBV6-5 and TRBJ1-5; D may be TRBD1 (5 bases). V was clipped by 8 bases and J by 7 bases, with 12 bases between them. The CDR3 length is 12 residues. Germline loops: CDR1 MNHEY, CDR2 SVGAGI. The CDR3 DNA is TGTGCCAGCTGGGGGGGAGGGCAGCCCCAGCATTTT. Translated: CASWGGGQPQHF.

This clonotype has more than one count but fewer than ten. The chain combines TRBV29-1 with TRBJ1-2; possibly TRBD1 for D (6 bases). The CDR3 is 17 residues long. CDR1 is SQVTM and CDR2 is ANQGSEA in the germline V gene. Trimming stripped 1 base from V and 4 bases from J, with 22 bases between. CDR3 in DNA: TGCAGCGTTGAAGCCAAACTGAGGGGGGTGGATCCCTATGGCTACACCTTC. Its protein is CSVEAKLRGVDPYGYTF.

CDR3 amino acids: CASSSSKGTEAFF. The CDR3 nucleotides read TGTGCCAGTAGTTCCAGTAAAGGCACTGAAGCTTTCTTT. The chain recombines TRBV19 with TRBJ1-1; D gene unclear. This CDR3 is 13 amino acids long. V lost 5 bases and J lost 4, with 11 bases in between. Germline V gene data show CDR1 as LNHDA and CDR2 as SQIVND (reference sequence).

The chain employs TRBV6-5 and TRBJ2-6; the D gene could be TRBD1 or TRBD2 (5 bases each). Germline CDR1 reads MNHEY; CDR2 reads SVGAGI. With 6 bases removed from V and 3 bases from J, the gap between germline ends came to 9 bases. The CDR3 spans 14 residues. CDR3 residues: CASSRDGGANVLTF. CDR3 DNA sequence: TGTGCCAGCAGCCGGGACGGTGGGGCCAACGTCCTGACTTTC.

The rearrangement joins TRBV20-1 to TRBJ2-3; the match to TRBD2 covers 11 bases. The CDR3 loop spans 15 amino acids. V was pared by 3 bases and J by 0 bases, with 2 bases of the junction left unmatched. Germline CDR1 is DFQATT and CDR2 is SNEGSKA (reference sequence). The CDR3 here is CSARGLAVSTDTQYF. The CDR3 bases are TGCAGTGCTAGGGGACTAGCGGTTAGCACAGATACGCAGTATTTT.

J is TRBJ2-2 and V is TRBV7-2, with D maybe TRBD2 (6 bases). Trimming cost V 8 bases and J 4 bases, with 17 bases left between them. This CDR3 comprises 15 residues. Germline V gene lookup returns CDR1 SGHTA and CDR2 FQGNSA. CDR3 DNA sequence: TGTGCCAGCCGAAACTGGGGGACTCCCACCGGGGAGCTGTTTTTT. Residues: CASRNWGTPTGELFF.

This chain joins TRBV15 and TRBJ1-3; weak D call: TRBD1 (5 bases). CDR1 is LNHNV, CDR2 YYDKDF, per germline (reference sequence). The ends were cut back, 4 bases at V and 0 bases at J, with 13 bases in the middle. This CDR3 has 16 amino acids. The CDR3 is CATSTSTGGSGNTIYF. The CDR3, as DNA: TGTGCCACCAGCACCTCGACGGGGGGCTCTGGAAACACCATATATTTT.

The genes are TRBV7-9 and TRBJ1-1; 7 positions match TRBD1. This CDR3 spans 15 amino acids. Germline CDR1 and CDR2: SEHNR and FQNEAQ (reference sequence). V gave up 2 bases and J gave up 4 bases; unmatched junction bases: 7. CDR3 in DNA: TGTGCCAGCAGCTTAACGACAGGGTCGGGCACTGAAGCTTTCTTT. Protein sequence: CASSLTTGSGTEAFF.

The V and J genes are TRBV12-3 or TRBV12-4 and TRBJ2-5; D perhaps matches TRBD2 (7 bases). The CDR3 is made up of 15 amino acids. V gave up 10 bases and J gave up 0 bases, with 18 bases separating them. In DNA form, the CDR3 reads TGTGCCACCTCCCGGGGGGCGGGGTACCAAGAGACCCAGTACTTC. Translation: CATSRGAGYQETQYF.

This clonotype was seen many times. J is TRBJ1-2 and V is TRBV7-9, with D possibly TRBD1 on 5 matching bases. The V end was cut by 2 bases, the J end by 5 bases, with 9 bases between. This CDR3 is built from 13 residues. Germline CDR1 reads SEHNR; CDR2 reads FQNEAQ (reference sequence). The CDR3 is CASSLQGPYGYTF. In DNA, the CDR3 is TGTGCCAGCAGCTTACAGGGACCATATGGCTACACCTTC.

This clonotype was observed a handful of times. This chain uses TRBV11-1 with TRBJ1-2, with TRBD1 matching over 8 bases. Germline V lookup: CDR1 SGHAT, CDR2 FQDESV (reference sequence). Germline trimming cut 4 bases from V and 6 bases from J; bases unmatched to any gene: 7. This CDR3 region has 14 residues. The CDR3 DNA sequence: TGTGCCAGCAGCTCGCAGGGGGCGCAGGATGGCTACACCTTC. It translates to CASSSQGAQDGYTF.

This clonotype occurred a few times. The V call is TRBV14, the J call TRBJ2-2; D is perhaps TRBD1 or TRBD2 (5 bases each). CDR1 is SGHDN and CDR2 is FVKESK in the germline V gene. Between the trimmed V and J ends, which lost 0 bases and 1 base, there was a span of 12 bases. The CDR3 has 17 residues. DNA of the CDR3: TGTGCCAGCAGCCAAGAAAGGGCAGGGAGGAACACCGGGGAGCTGTTTTTT. The encoded protein is CASSQERAGRNTGELFF.

The V call is TRBV9, the J call TRBJ2-5, with D possibly being TRBD2 (6 bases). Trimming stripped 0 bases from V and 0 bases from J, with 9 bases between. The length of the CDR3 is 15 residues. In germline, CDR1 is SGDLS, CDR2 YYNGEE. The CDR3 bases are TGTGCCAGCAGCGTAGCTTGGGGGGACCAAGAGACCCAGTACTTC. Amino acids: CASSVAWGDQETQYF.

This clonotype was observed at least ten times. The V and J genes are TRBV7-9 and TRBJ2-1, with D perhaps TRBD2 (5 bases). V dropped 6 bases and J dropped 0 bases, with 15 bases sitting between them. In germline, CDR1 is SEHNR, CDR2 FQNEAQ (reference sequence). CDR3 length: 16 amino acids. DNA for the CDR3: TGTGCCAGCAGGGCCTACGGGGATCCCTCCTACAATGAGCAGTTCTTC. It specifies CASRAYGDPSYNEQFF.